The clone carrying this T cell receptor (beta chain) has only a few counts. The entry originates in a study of T cells after yellow fever vaccination. CDR3 length equals 15 residues. Per the germline V gene, CDR1 is MNHNS and CDR2 is SASEGT. V lost 6 bases and J lost 4; bases outside the gene matches: 10. General study findings and limits: Abundant clonotypes from the bulk population could contaminate FACS-sorted repertoires.

By 5'RACE template switching, TCR cDNA was produced, with a universal primer site and UMIs added in the process. TCRdb redid the calling of the 5' RACE reads with MiXCR, one entry per CDR3 protein. The sample shows about 85,000 distinct CDR3 sequences, about an eighth of them seen only once. J is TRBJ2-7 and V is TRBV6-1, with 9 nucleotides matching TRBD1. This clonotype originated in a young man who received the YFV17D yellow fever vaccine. The material was CD8+ T cells not binding an NS4B(214-222) dextramer, sorted from PBMCs, obtained roughly 20 days after the first yellow fever vaccination. The CDR3 region is CASREPGTGWYEQYF. CDR3 bases: TGTGCCAGCAGGGAACCCGGGACAGGGTGGTACGAGCAGTACTTC.